A selection of T cell receptor beta chains follows, all from one sample in a study of blood T cell repertoires in COVID-19. TCRdb keeps only in-frame clones here, not all; method: immunoSEQ multiplex PCR. The data show a few hundred thousand clones, with roughly nine tenths seen just once and less than 2.5% held by the top ten. Sequenced: peripheral blood. Source of these receptors: a man aged 18 to 29 with active or convalescent COVID-19. CDR3s include the opening cysteine and the closing phenylalanine or tryptophan. D genes are given only for firm matches. Clone size is shown for a subset of rows, as once, few, many or a class of expanded clone.

d_call,v_call,clone_size,j_call,cdr3_length,cdr3_aa,cdr3_nt
.,TRBV4-3,.,TRBJ1-3,16,CASSQGPGDSGNTIYF,TGCGCCAGCAGCCAGGGACCGGGGGACTCTGGAAACACCATATATTTT
.,TRBV4-3,.,TRBJ2-6,16,CASSQDRSSGANVLTF,TGCGCCAGCAGCCAAGATAGAAGTTCTGGGGCCAACGTCCTGACTTTC
.,TRBV12-3/TRBV12-4,.,TRBJ1-2,13,CASSFMTEEGYTF,TGTGCCAGCAGTTTTATGACAGAAGAAGGCTACACCTTC
.,TRBV28,.,TRBJ2-7,14,CASTFHRGVGEQYF,TGTGCCAGCACATTTCATAGGGGTGTGGGCGAGCAGTACTTC
.,TRBV5-1,.,TRBJ2-2,15,CASSLRDTNTGELFF,TGCGCCAGCAGCTTACGGGACACGAACACCGGGGAGCTGTTTTTT
.,TRBV5-4,.,TRBJ2-2,14,CASSLARDTGELFF,TGTGCCAGCAGCTTGGCCAGGGACACCGGGGAGCTGTTTTTT
TRBD1,TRBV19,few,TRBJ2-7,16,CASSSPGTASSYEQYF,TGTGCCAGTAGTTCGCCCGGGACAGCATCATCCTACGAGCAGTACTTC
.,TRBV5-1,.,TRBJ1-4,14,CASSLAGYNEKLFF,TGCGCCAGCAGCTTGGCCGGGTATAATGAAAAACTGTTTTTT
TRBD2,TRBV9,.,TRBJ2-2,16,CASSPQAGALTGELFF,TGTGCCAGCAGCCCCCAAGCGGGAGCTCTTACCGGGGAGCTGTTTTTT
TRBD1,TRBV2,.,TRBJ2-4,18,CASSTPGQGSTAKNIQYF,TGTGCCAGCAGTACACCGGGACAGGGATCGACGGCCAAAAACATTCAGTACTTC
TRBD2,TRBV5-4,.,TRBJ2-7,15,CASSSERGGRYEQYF,TGTGCCAGCAGCTCAGAGCGGGGGGGCCGTTACGAGCAGTACTTC
TRBD1,TRBV5-5,.,TRBJ2-1,15,CASSLFQGAGNEQFF,TGTGCCAGCAGCTTGTTCCAGGGGGCTGGAAATGAGCAGTTCTTC
.,TRBV11-2,.,TRBJ2-7,14,CASSLNRLAYEQYF,TGTGCCAGCAGCTTAAACAGACTAGCCTACGAGCAGTACTTC
.,TRBV2,.,TRBJ1-4,11,CASTRAEKLFF,TGTGCCAGCACCAGGGCAGAAAAACTGTTTTTT
TRBD1,TRBV16,.,TRBJ1-2,15,CASSRFDRAGYGYTF,TGTGCCAGCAGCCGATTCGACAGGGCCGGATATGGCTACACCTTC
.,TRBV7-3,.,TRBJ2-3,16,CASSSQSGESTDTQYF,TGTGCCAGCAGCTCACAAAGCGGAGAGAGCACAGATACGCAGTATTTT
.,TRBV7-9,.,TRBJ2-6,18,CASSLGREGSSGANVLTF,TGTGCCAGCAGCTTAGGGCGTGAAGGGAGCTCTGGGGCCAACGTCCTGACTTTC
.,TRBV5-1,.,TRBJ1-1,16,CASSLGRGTANTEAFF,TGCGCCAGCAGCTTGGGGCGGGGGACCGCAAACACTGAAGCTTTCTTT
.,TRBV7-9,once,TRBJ1-2,13,CASSLGRGYGYTF,TGTGCCAGCAGCTTAGGCAGGGGTTATGGCTACACCTTC
.,TRBV11-2,.,TRBJ2-3,16,CASSPSAEVSTDTQYF,TGTGCCAGCAGCCCCTCCGCCGAGGTTAGCACAGATACGCAGTATTTT
.,TRBV20-1,few,TRBJ1-2,13,CSASVIANYGYTF,TGCAGTGCTAGTGTCATAGCTAACTATGGCTACACCTTC
TRBD2,TRBV6-4,.,TRBJ2-2,15,CASSESSGGAGELFF,TGTGCCAGCAGTGAATCGAGCGGGGGGGCCGGGGAGCTGTTTTTT